This TCR beta chain was identified during a study of blood T cell repertoires in COVID-19. Background on the study: Acute and convalescent COVID-19 samples came from the United States, Italy and Spain.

This clone showed up just a few times. Sequencing was performed with immunoSEQ multiplex PCR; in TCRdb, only in-frame clones are kept and a portion is missing. The repertoire has roughly 130,000 clones, approximately 86% of them found once; the top ten carry less than 2.5%. The clonotype originates from a woman aged 45-59 years who had recovered from COVID-19. Sequencing was done on a sample of PBMCs or T cells enriched from blood (not recorded which).

CDR3 in amino acids: CASSLPGGSGNTIYF. CDR3 DNA: TGTGCCAGCAGCTTGCCGGGGGGATCTGGAAACACCATATATTTT. The chain employs TRBV5-6 and TRBJ1-3; possibly TRBD1 for D (5 bases). This CDR3 is 15 amino acids long. Germline CDR1 SGHDT, CDR2 YYEEEE. V lost 1 base and J 1 base, leaving 9 bases between the germline ends.